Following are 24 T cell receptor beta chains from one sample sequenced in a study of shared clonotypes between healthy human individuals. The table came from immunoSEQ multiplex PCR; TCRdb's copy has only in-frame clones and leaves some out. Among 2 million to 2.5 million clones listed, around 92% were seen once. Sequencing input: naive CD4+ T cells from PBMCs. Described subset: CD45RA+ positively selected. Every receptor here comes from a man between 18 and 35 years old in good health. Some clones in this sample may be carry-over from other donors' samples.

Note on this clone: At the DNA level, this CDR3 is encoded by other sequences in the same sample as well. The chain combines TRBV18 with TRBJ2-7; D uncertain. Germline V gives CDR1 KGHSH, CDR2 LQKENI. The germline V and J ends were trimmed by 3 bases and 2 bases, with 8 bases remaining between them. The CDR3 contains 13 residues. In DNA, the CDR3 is TGTGCCAGCTCACCCCCTGGAGCCTACGAGCAGTACTTC. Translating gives CASSPPGAYEQYF.

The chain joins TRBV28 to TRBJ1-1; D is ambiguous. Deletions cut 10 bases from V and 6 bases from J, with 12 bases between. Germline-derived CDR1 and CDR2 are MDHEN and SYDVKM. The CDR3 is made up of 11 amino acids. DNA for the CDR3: TGTGCCACCCACCAGATTTCTGAAGCTTTCTTT. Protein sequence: CATHQISEAFF.

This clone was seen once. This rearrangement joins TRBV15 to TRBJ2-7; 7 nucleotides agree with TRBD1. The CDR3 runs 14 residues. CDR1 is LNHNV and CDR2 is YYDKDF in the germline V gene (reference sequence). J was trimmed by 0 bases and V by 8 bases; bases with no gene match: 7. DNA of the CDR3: TGTGCCACCTCCGTCGGGACAGACTCCTACGAGCAGTACTTC. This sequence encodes CATSVGTDSYEQYF.

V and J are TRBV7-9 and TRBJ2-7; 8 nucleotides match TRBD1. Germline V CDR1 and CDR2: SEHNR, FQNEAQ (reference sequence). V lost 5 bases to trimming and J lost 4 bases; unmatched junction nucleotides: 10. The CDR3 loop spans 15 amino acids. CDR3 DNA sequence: TGTGCCAGCAGCCCCGGACAGGGAGCCACTTACGAGCAGTACTTC. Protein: CASSPGQGATYEQYF.

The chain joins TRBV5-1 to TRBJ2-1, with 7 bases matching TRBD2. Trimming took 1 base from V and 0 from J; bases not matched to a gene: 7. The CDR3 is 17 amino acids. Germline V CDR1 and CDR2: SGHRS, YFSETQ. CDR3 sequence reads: CASSLWASGSSYNEQFF. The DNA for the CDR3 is TGCGCCAGCAGCTTGTGGGCTAGCGGAAGCTCCTACAATGAGCAGTTCTTC.

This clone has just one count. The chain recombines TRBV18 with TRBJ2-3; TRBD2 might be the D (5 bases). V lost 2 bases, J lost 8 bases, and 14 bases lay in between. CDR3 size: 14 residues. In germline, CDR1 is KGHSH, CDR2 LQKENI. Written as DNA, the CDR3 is TGTGCCAGCTCACCAGTGGCGGAGGTCGGTACGCAGTATTTT. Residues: CASSPVAEVGTQYF.

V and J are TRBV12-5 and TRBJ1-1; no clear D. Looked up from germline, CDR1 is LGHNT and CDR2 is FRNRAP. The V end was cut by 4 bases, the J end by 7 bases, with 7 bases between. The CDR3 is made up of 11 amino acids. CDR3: CASGSRFEAFF. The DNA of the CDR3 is TGTGCTAGTGGTTCCCGCTTTGAAGCTTTCTTT.

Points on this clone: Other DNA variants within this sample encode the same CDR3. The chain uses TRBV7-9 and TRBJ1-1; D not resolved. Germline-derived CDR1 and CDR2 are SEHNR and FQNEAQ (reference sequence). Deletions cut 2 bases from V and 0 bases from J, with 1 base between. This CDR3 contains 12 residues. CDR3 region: CASSLMNTEAFF. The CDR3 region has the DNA TGTGCCAGCAGCTTAATGAACACTGAAGCTTTCTTT.

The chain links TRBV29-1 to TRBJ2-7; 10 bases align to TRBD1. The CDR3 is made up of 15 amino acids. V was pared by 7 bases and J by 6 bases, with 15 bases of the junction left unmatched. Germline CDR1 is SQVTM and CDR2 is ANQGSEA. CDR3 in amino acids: CSGWTGGGSLREQYF. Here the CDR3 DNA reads TGCAGCGGGTGGACAGGGGGGGGTAGCTTGCGCGAGCAGTACTTC.

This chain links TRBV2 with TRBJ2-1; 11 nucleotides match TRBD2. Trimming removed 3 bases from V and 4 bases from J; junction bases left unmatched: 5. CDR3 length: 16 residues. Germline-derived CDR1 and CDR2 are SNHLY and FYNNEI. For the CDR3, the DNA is TGTGCCAGCAGTGATGCGTCTAGCGGGAGGTACAATGAGCAGTTCTTC. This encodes CASSDASSGRYNEQFF.

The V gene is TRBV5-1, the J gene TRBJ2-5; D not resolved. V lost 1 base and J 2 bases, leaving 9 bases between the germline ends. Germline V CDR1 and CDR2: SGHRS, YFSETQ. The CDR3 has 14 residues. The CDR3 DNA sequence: TGCGCCAGCAGCTTGAGGGCAGATCAAGAGACCCAGTACTTC. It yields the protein CASSLRADQETQYF.

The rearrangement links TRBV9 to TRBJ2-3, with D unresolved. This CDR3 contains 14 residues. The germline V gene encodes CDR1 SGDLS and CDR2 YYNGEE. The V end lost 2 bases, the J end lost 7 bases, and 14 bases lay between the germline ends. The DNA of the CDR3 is TGTGCCAGCAGCGTGTACGGACGGAAGAATACGCAGTATTTT. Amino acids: CASSVYGRKNTQYF.

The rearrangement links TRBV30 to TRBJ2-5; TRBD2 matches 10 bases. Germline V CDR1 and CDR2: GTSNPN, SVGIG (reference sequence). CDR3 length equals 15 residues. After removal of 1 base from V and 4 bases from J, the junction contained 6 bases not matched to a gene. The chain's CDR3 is CAWSAQGLATETQYF. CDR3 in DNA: TGTGCCTGGAGTGCCCAGGGACTAGCGACAGAGACCCAGTACTTC.

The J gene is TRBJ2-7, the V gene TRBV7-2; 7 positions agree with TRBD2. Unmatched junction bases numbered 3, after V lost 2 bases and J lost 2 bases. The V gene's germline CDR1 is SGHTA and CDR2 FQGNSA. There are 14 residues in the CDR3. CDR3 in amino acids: CASSLRRETYEQYF. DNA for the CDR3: TGTGCCAGCAGCTTACGGCGGGAGACCTACGAGCAGTACTTC.

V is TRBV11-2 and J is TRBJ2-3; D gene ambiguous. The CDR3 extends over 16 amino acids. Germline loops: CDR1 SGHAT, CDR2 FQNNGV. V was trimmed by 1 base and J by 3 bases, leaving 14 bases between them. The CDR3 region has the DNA TGTGCCAGCAGCTTAGGGCCCCGACCTTCGACAGATACGCAGTATTTT. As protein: CASSLGPRPSTDTQYF.

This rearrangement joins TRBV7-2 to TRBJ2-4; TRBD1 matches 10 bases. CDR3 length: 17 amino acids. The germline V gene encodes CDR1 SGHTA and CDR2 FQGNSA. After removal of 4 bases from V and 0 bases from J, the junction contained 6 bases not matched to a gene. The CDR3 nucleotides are TGTGCCAGCAGCTCAAGGACAGGGGGGTTAGCCAAAAACATTCAGTACTTC. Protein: CASSSRTGGLAKNIQYF.

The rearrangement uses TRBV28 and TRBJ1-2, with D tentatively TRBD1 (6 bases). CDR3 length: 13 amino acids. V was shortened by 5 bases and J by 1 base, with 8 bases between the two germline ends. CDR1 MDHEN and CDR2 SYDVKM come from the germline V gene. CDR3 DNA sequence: TGTGCCAGCAGTCAGGACAGTAACTATGGCTACACCTTC. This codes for CASSQDSNYGYTF.

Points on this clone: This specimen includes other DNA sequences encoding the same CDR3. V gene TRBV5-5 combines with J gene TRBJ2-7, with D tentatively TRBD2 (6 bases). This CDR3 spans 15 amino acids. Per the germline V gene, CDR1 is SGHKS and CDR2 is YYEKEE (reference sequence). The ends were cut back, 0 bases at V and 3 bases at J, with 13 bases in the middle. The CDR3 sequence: CASSLAPGLSYEQYF. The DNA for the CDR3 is TGTGCCAGCAGCTTGGCCCCAGGACTAAGCTACGAGCAGTACTTC.

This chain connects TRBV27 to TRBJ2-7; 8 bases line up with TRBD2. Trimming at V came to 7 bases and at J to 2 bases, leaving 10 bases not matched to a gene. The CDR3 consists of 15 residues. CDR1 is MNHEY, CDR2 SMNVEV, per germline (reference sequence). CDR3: CASTLSGTSPYEQYF. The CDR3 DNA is TGTGCCAGCACCCTTAGCGGGACCTCCCCCTACGAGCAGTACTTC.

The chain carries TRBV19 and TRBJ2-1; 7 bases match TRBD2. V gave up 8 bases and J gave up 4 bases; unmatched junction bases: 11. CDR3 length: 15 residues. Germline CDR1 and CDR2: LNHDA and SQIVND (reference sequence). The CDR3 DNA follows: TGTGCCAGTCAAACCATGGTGGGAGGGTACAATGAGCAGTTCTTC. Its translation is CASQTMVGGYNEQFF.

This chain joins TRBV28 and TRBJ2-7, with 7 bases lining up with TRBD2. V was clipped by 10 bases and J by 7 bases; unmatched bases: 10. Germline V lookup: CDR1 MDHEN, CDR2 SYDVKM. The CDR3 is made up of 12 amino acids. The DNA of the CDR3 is TGTGCCACCGTAGCGGGTCCTACGGAGCAGTACTTC. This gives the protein CATVAGPTEQYF.

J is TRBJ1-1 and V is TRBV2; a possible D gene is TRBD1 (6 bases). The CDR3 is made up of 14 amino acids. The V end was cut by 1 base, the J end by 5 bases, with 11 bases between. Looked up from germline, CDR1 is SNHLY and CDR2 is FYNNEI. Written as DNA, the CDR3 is TGTGCCAGCAGTGAAGAAGCAGGGGAAACTGAAGCTTTCTTT. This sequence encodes CASSEEAGETEAFF. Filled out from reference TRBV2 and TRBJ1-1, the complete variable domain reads EPEVTQTPSHQVTQMGQEVILRCVPISNHLYFYWYRQILGQKVEFLVSFYNNEISEKSEIFDDQFSVERPDGSNFTLKIRSTKLEDSAMYFCASSEEAGETEAFFGQGTRLTVV.

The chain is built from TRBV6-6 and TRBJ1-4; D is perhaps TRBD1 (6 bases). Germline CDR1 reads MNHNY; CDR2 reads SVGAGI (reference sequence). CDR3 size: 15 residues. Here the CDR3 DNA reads TGTACCAAGAGGGAGCGGGGGGCCACTAATGAAAAACTGTTTTTT. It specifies CTKRERGATNEKLFF.

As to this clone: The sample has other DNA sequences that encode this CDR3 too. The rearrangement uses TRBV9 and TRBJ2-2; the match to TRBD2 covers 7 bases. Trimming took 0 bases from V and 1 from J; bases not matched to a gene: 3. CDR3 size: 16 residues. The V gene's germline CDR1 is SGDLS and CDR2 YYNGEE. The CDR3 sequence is CASSVGVAGNTGELFF. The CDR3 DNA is TGTGCCAGCAGCGTAGGGGTAGCGGGGAACACCGGGGAGCTGTTTTTT.